Following are 27 T cell receptor beta chains from one sample sequenced in a study of technical replicates of blood from several donors. Sequencing used immunoSEQ multiplex PCR; TCRdb keeps in-frame clones, though not all of them. The sample records under 90,000 clones, around 96% being singletons. Source material: T cells isolated from PBMCs. The receptors come from a human donor in good health.

The J gene is TRBJ2-7, the V gene TRBV27; D is possibly TRBD2 (7 bases). The CDR3 length is 14 residues. Germline values: CDR1 MNHEY, CDR2 SMNVEV (reference sequence). V gave up 7 bases and J gave up 4 bases, with 17 bases separating them. The CDR3 coding sequence is TGTGCCAGCACCGGCCGGGGGGCGGGATACGAGCAGTACTTC. It codes for CASTGRGAGYEQYF.

The J gene is TRBJ2-5, the V gene TRBV27; 12 positions agree with TRBD1. This CDR3 has 14 residues. V shed 6 bases and J 5 bases; nucleotides not matched to a gene: 4. CDR1 and CDR2 from the germline V gene are MNHEY and SMNVEV (reference sequence). Here the CDR3 DNA reads TGTGCCAGCAGCGGGACAGGGGGCGTCGAGACCCAGTACTTC. This translates into CASSGTGGVETQYF.

The chain recombines TRBV28 with TRBJ2-1; D is perhaps TRBD2 (5 bases). The germline V gene encodes CDR1 MDHEN and CDR2 SYDVKM. The CDR3 loop spans 14 amino acids. Trimming left V 6 bases short and J 7 bases short, with 16 bases between. CDR3 in amino acids: CASSHDQSGNEQFF. DNA of the CDR3: TGTGCCAGCAGCCACGACCAATCGGGGAATGAGCAGTTCTTC.

This rearrangement joins TRBV28 to TRBJ2-7, with 12 bases aligning to TRBD2. Germline V gene data show CDR1 as MDHEN and CDR2 as SYDVKM. The V segment lost 4 bases and the J segment 1 base; nucleotides outside the gene matches: 8. CDR3 length: 17 residues. The CDR3 DNA follows: TGTGCCAGCAGTTCCCCTTCTAGCGGGGGGGGTTCCTACGAGCAGTACTTC. Its translation is CASSSPSSGGGSYEQYF.

This chain links TRBV6-1 with TRBJ1-5, with D uncertain. The V gene's germline CDR1 is MNHNS and CDR2 SASEGT. V was clipped by 6 bases and J by 0 bases, with 9 bases between them. The CDR3 has 14 residues. The CDR3 loop is CASREFYSNQPQHF. CDR3 DNA sequence: TGTGCCAGCAGAGAGTTCTATAGCAATCAGCCCCAGCATTTT.

The rearrangement links TRBV18 to TRBJ2-3; D gene uncertain. Trimming shortened V by 0 bases and J by 0 bases, and 7 bases separated the two germline ends. The CDR3 extends over 15 amino acids. CDR1 is KGHSH and CDR2 is LQKENI in the germline V gene. The CDR3, as DNA: TGTGCCAGCTCACCACCCAGTTTAAGCACAGATACGCAGTATTTT. Translated: CASSPPSLSTDTQYF.

V usage is TRBV19 and J usage is TRBJ1-1, with 7 bases aligning to TRBD1. Germline V gives CDR1 LNHDA, CDR2 SQIVND (reference sequence). V shed 6 bases and J 0 bases; nucleotides not matched to a gene: 10. CDR3 size: 16 residues. The CDR3 region is CASRDRRMTMNTEAFF. The CDR3 DNA is TGTGCCAGTAGGGACAGGAGGATGACCATGAACACTGAAGCTTTCTTT.

The gene calls are TRBV15 and TRBJ2-7; 8 bases map to TRBD1. Germline V gene lookup returns CDR1 LNHNV and CDR2 YYDKDF (reference sequence). J gave up 6 bases and V 3 bases, and 4 bases lay outside the gene matches. This CDR3 has 13 residues. The CDR3 DNA follows: TGTGCCACCAGCAGGGACAGGGCCGGCGAGCAGTACTTC. Translating gives CATSRDRAGEQYF.

The rearrangement uses TRBV5-1 and TRBJ2-7, with 8 bases aligning to TRBD1. This CDR3 has 15 residues. The germline V gene has CDR1 SGHRS and CDR2 YFSETQ. V shed 1 base, J shed 7 bases, and the junction held 10 bases outside the gene matches. The CDR3 nucleotides read TGCGCCAGCAGCTTGACCGGGACAGGCTTTGAAGAGCAGTACTTC. Translated: CASSLTGTGFEEQYF.

This chain joins TRBV27 and TRBJ1-6, with 9 bases aligning to TRBD1. This CDR3 is 16 amino acids long. Germline CDR1 MNHEY, CDR2 SMNVEV (reference sequence). V trimming: 5 bases; J trimming: 6 bases; junction bases outside the gene matches: 8. The CDR3 DNA reads TGTGCCAGCAGTCCAAATCCGGGACAGGGTAATTCACCCCTCCACTTT. Its protein is CASSPNPGQGNSPLHF.

The chain carries TRBV5-1 and TRBJ2-5, with 9 bases aligning to TRBD1. CDR1 is SGHRS and CDR2 is YFSETQ in the germline V gene. The CDR3 runs 14 residues. J was trimmed by 5 bases and V by 6 bases; bases with no gene match: 8. The CDR3 nucleotides read TGCGCCAGCAAGATAGGACAGGGGCAGGAGACCCAGTACTTC. Translating gives CASKIGQGQETQYF.

V usage is TRBV11-3 and J usage is TRBJ2-2, with a tentative D call TRBD1 (5 bases). V lost 3 bases to trimming and J lost 6 bases, with 5 bases between them. The CDR3 is made up of 12 amino acids. Germline CDR1 reads SGHNT; CDR2 reads YENEEA. The CDR3 reads CASSLGPGELFF. CDR3 DNA: TGTGCCAGCAGCTTGGGGCCCGGGGAGCTGTTTTTT.

The V and J genes are TRBV6-5 and TRBJ1-2; D unclear. This CDR3 comprises 13 residues. Germline V CDR1 and CDR2: MNHEY, SVGAGI. The V gene lost 6 bases and the J gene lost 5 bases, with 13 bases spanning the gap. The CDR3 protein is CASSRHSWYGYTF. The DNA of the CDR3 is TGTGCCAGCAGCCGACACTCTTGGTATGGCTACACCTTC.

The genes are TRBV4-1 and TRBJ2-3; D is uncertain. The CDR3 loop spans 14 amino acids. Germline CDR1 MGHRA, CDR2 YSYEKL. The V end lost 0 bases, the J end lost 1 base, and 5 bases lay between the germline ends. As DNA, the CDR3 is TGCGCCAGCAGCCAAGAAACAGGCACAGATACGCAGTATTTT. Residues: CASSQETGTDTQYF.

This chain connects TRBV19 to TRBJ2-2, with 11 bases fitting TRBD2. There are 17 residues in the CDR3. After removal of 3 bases from V and 4 bases from J, the junction contained 7 bases not matched to a gene. The germline V gene has CDR1 LNHDA and CDR2 SQIVND (reference sequence). CDR3 nucleotide sequence: TGTGCCAGTAGTATTTCCCCACTAGCGGGAGCCACCGGGGAGCTGTTTTTT. This translates into CASSISPLAGATGELFF. Using reference TRBV19 and TRBJ2-2 for the parts outside the CDR3, the full variable domain is DGGITQSPKYLFRKEGQNVTLSCEQNLNHDAMYWYRQDPGQGLRLIYYSQIVNDFQKGDIAEGYSVSREKKESFPLTVTSAQKNPTAFYLCASSISPLAGATGELFFGEGSRLTVL.

The chain couples TRBV9 to TRBJ1-2; perhaps TRBD1 as D (5 bases). Trimming removed 2 bases from V and 8 bases from J, with 16 bases in between. CDR1 SGDLS and CDR2 YYNGEE come from the germline V gene. The CDR3 is 14 residues long. CDR3 amino acids: CASSVSRRGWGYTF. For the CDR3, the DNA is TGTGCCAGCAGCGTTAGCCGGAGGGGATGGGGCTACACCTTC.

This chain connects TRBV5-4 to TRBJ1-6; D not certain. The CDR3 consists of 15 residues. Germline V gives CDR1 SGHNT, CDR2 YYREEE (reference sequence). The germline V and J ends were trimmed by 0 bases and 7 bases, with 11 bases remaining between them. The CDR3 DNA reads TGTGCCAGCAGCTTGGAGGCCTCGGGGAATTCACCCCTCCACTTT. This translates into CASSLEASGNSPLHF.

The chain links TRBV6-5 to TRBJ2-5; 9 nucleotides agree with TRBD1. In germline, CDR1 is MNHEY, CDR2 SVGAGI. The CDR3 extends over 15 amino acids. V was clipped by 1 base and J by 3 bases; unmatched bases: 3. The CDR3, as DNA: TGTGCCAGCAGTTACTGGTGGGACAGGGAAGAGACCCAGTACTTC. It codes for CASSYWWDREETQYF.

The CDR3 sequence: CAIRGTSGRGFQETQYF. Written as DNA, the CDR3 is TGTGCCATCAGAGGGACTAGCGGGAGGGGATTCCAAGAGACCCAGTACTTC. The rearrangement uses TRBV10-3 and TRBJ2-5; 16 nucleotides align to TRBD2. Germline V lookup: CDR1 ENHRY, CDR2 SYGVKD. This CDR3 has 17 residues. J was trimmed by 1 base and V by 6 bases; bases with no gene match: 5.

The chain combines TRBV6-5 with TRBJ1-5; 9 bases are a match to TRBD1. This CDR3 has 15 amino acids. Germline lookup yields CDR1 MNHEY and CDR2 SVGAGI. The V segment lost 5 bases and the J segment 6 bases; nucleotides outside the gene matches: 8. This CDR3 is CASSPQGAIGQPQHF. Written as DNA, the CDR3 is TGTGCCAGCAGTCCACAGGGGGCGATTGGTCAGCCCCAGCATTTT.

The chain carries TRBV6-4 and TRBJ2-3; 8 bases are shared with TRBD1. Germline trimming cut 3 bases from V and 5 bases from J; bases unmatched to any gene: 4. Germline-derived CDR1 and CDR2 are MRHNA and SNTAGT. The CDR3 totals 14 residues. The CDR3 region is CASSEGQAEDTQYF. The CDR3 DNA follows: TGTGCCAGCAGTGAGGGACAGGCTGAAGATACGCAGTATTTT.

The chain carries TRBV19 and TRBJ1-4; D remains ambiguous. Germline V gene sequence: CDR1 LNHDA, CDR2 SQIVND (reference sequence). This CDR3 has 14 residues. Trimming cost V 4 bases and J 8 bases, with 14 bases left between them. CDR3 sequence reads: CASSRIHGREKLFF. The CDR3 DNA sequence: TGTGCCAGTAGTAGAATCCATGGGCGAGAAAAACTGTTTTTT.

V and J are TRBV27 and TRBJ2-1; D remains ambiguous. The CDR3 is made up of 16 amino acids. V was trimmed by 4 bases and J by 0 bases, leaving 13 bases between them. Germline lookup yields CDR1 MNHEY and CDR2 SMNVEV (reference sequence). The CDR3 here is CASSSPLRSSYNEQFF. For the CDR3, the DNA is TGTGCCAGCAGTTCTCCACTCAGGTCCTCCTACAATGAGCAGTTCTTC.

The V call is TRBV11-3, the J call TRBJ2-5, with 9 bases aligning to TRBD2. V was pared by 1 base and J by 5 bases, with 2 bases of the junction left unmatched. This CDR3 contains 14 residues. The germline V gene has CDR1 SGHNT and CDR2 YENEEA. CDR3 nucleotides: TGTGCCAGCAGCTTAGTTACTAGCGGGGAGACCCAGTACTTC. It encodes CASSLVTSGETQYF.

The chain joins TRBV5-1 to TRBJ2-7, with D perhaps TRBD2 (6 bases). CDR1 is SGHRS, CDR2 YFSETQ, per germline. V was trimmed by 3 bases and J by 5 bases, leaving 12 bases between them. The CDR3 length is 13 residues. The CDR3 loop reads CASSSAGRDEQYF. The CDR3 DNA is TGCGCCAGCAGCTCGGCGGGAAGAGACGAGCAGTACTTC.

This clone was picked up one time. The chain is built from TRBV28 and TRBJ2-2; 9 bases match TRBD2. The CDR3 length is 16 residues. CDR1 and CDR2 from the germline V gene are MDHEN and SYDVKM. V was clipped by 2 bases and J by 6 bases; unmatched bases: 7. The CDR3 region has the DNA TGTGCCAGCAGTTTAATAGCGGGAGCTGGTTCCGGGGAGCTGTTTTTT. This sequence encodes CASSLIAGAGSGELFF.

Concerning this clone itself: The sample holds other DNA sequences that translate to the same CDR3. The chain combines TRBV18 with TRBJ2-7; possible D gene TRBD1, 6 bases. V lost 3 bases and J lost 1, with 7 bases in between. Germline V CDR1 and CDR2: KGHSH, LQKENI. The CDR3 has 13 amino acids. CDR3 nucleotide sequence: TGTGCCAGCTCACCCGACAGGTCCTACGAGCAGTACTTC. This translates into CASSPDRSYEQYF.